These 10 T cell receptor beta chains came from one sample sequenced in a study of cytomegalovirus exposure and HLA in healthy donors. Primers included in the PCR were 60 Vbeta and 13 Jbeta primers. Profiled with immunoSEQ multiplex PCR; TCRdb holds only in-frame clones, not every one. The sample lists over 110,000 clones; more than 60% were seen once. The sample consisted of PBMCs. Source of these receptors: a woman between 45 and 60 years old in good health and CMV-seropositive.

The V call is TRBV28, the J call TRBJ2-1; possibly TRBD1 for D (5 bases). The CDR3 sequence is 13 residues long. V was pared by 8 bases and J by 6 bases, with 14 bases between. The germline gives CDR1 MDHEN, CDR2 SYDVKM. CDR3 loop: CASGPPGINEQFF. The CDR3, as DNA: TGTGCCAGCGGTCCACCAGGGATCAATGAGCAGTTCTTC.

This clone was seen a handful of times. This chain joins TRBV5-1 and TRBJ1-1; D is undetermined. The germline CDR1 and CDR2 sequences are SGHRS and YFSETQ. The CDR3 totals 14 residues. The V gene lost 4 bases and the J gene lost 4 bases, with 14 bases spanning the gap. CDR3 sequence reads: CASSGLGGGTEAFF. CDR3 coding DNA: TGCGCCAGCAGCGGCCTAGGAGGAGGCACTGAAGCTTTCTTT. The complete variable domain, with remaining parts taken from reference TRBV5-1 and TRBJ1-1, reads KAGVTQTPRYLIKTRGQQVTLSCSPISGHRSVSWYQQTPGQGLQFLFEYFSETQRNKGNFPGRFSGRQFSNSRSEMNVSTLELGDSALYLCASSGLGGGTEAFFGQGTRLTVV.

The chain combines TRBV7-9 with TRBJ2-2; unclear D gene. Trimming took 5 bases from V and 1 from J, leaving 8 bases between them. The V gene's germline CDR1 is SEHNR and CDR2 FQNEAQ (reference sequence). This CDR3 is built from 14 residues. In DNA, the CDR3 is TGTGCCAGCAGCCCGCGATTGAACACCGGGGAGCTGTTTTTT. Protein product: CASSPRLNTGELFF.

This sequence joins TRBV19 and TRBJ2-7; 10 bases are shared with TRBD1. There are 13 residues in the CDR3. J gave up 2 bases and V 11 bases, and 6 bases lay outside the gene matches. Germline assignment: CDR1 LNHDA and CDR2 SQIVND (reference sequence). DNA of the CDR3: TGTGCCTCAGGACAGGGGGTGACCTACGAGCAGTACTTC. Protein product: CASGQGVTYEQYF. The full variable domain, its missing parts supplied by reference TRBV19 and TRBJ2-7, is DGGITQSPKYLFRKEGQNVTLSCEQNLNHDAMYWYRQDPGQGLRLIYYSQIVNDFQKGDIAEGYSVSREKKESFPLTVTSAQKNPTAFYLCASGQGVTYEQYFGPGTRLTVT.

This clone was seen a few times. The V call is TRBV28, the J call TRBJ1-5; unclear D gene. V lost 8 bases to trimming and J lost 0 bases, with 20 bases between them. CDR1 is MDHEN and CDR2 is SYDVKM in the germline V gene. This CDR3 comprises 17 residues. The CDR3 region has the DNA TGTGCCAGCGGTACCCCTTCTGGGCAATATAGCAATCAGCCCCAGCATTTT. Translating gives CASGTPSGQYSNQPQHF.

This clone occurred a few times. The gene calls are TRBV9 and TRBJ2-3; 7 bases are a match to TRBD2. The CDR3 loop spans 18 amino acids. Trimming cost V 6 bases and J 1 base; bases outside gene matches: 17. Germline lookup yields CDR1 SGDLS and CDR2 YYNGEE. CDR3 nucleotides: TGTGCCAGCAACCTCCGCGGGGTGACGGGGGGAGGCACAGATACGCAGTATTTT. Encoded protein: CASNLRGVTGGGTDTQYF.

The rearrangement uses TRBV5-4 and TRBJ2-5, with 7 bases fitting TRBD1. V lost 0 bases and J lost 4; bases outside the gene matches: 6. The CDR3 is made up of 15 amino acids. Germline V lookup: CDR1 SGHNT, CDR2 YYREEE (reference sequence). The CDR3 DNA is TGTGCCAGCAGCTTGGATACAGGGGAATCAGAGACCCAGTACTTC. Its protein is CASSLDTGESETQYF.

The genes are TRBV27 and TRBJ1-1; 8 bases align to TRBD1. V shed 5 bases, J shed 6 bases, and the junction held 11 bases outside the gene matches. Germline CDR1 MNHEY, CDR2 SMNVEV (reference sequence). The CDR3 has 15 residues. As DNA, the CDR3 is TGTGCCAGCAGTCCCCGGGACAGGTACTTGGCTGAAGCTTTCTTT. This codes for CASSPRDRYLAEAFF.

The V call is TRBV15, the J call TRBJ1-2; D ambiguous. The germline V gene has CDR1 LNHNV and CDR2 YYDKDF (reference sequence). The CDR3 consists of 13 residues. The ends were cut back, 1 base at V and 6 bases at J, with 9 bases in the middle. CDR3 residues: CATSRGAVDGYTF. In DNA, the CDR3 is TGTGCCACCAGCAGAGGGGCAGTCGATGGCTACACCTTC.

This chain connects TRBV15 to TRBJ2-7; no firm D call. Germline V lookup: CDR1 LNHNV, CDR2 YYDKDF (reference sequence). The V gene lost 5 bases and the J gene lost 1 base, with 15 bases spanning the gap. The CDR3 loop spans 15 amino acids. The CDR3 loop is CATSVTDSASYEQYF. CDR3 in DNA: TGTGCCACCAGCGTGACCGACTCCGCGTCCTACGAGCAGTACTTC.